The 2 T cell receptor beta chains listed next were all sequenced from one sample in a study of OX40 agonist ivuxolimab in advanced cancers. The library relied on the immunoSEQ multiplex PCR assay. TCRdb obtained this table from immuneACCESS and retained in-frame rearrangements with V and J assigned. These tables miss some clones; where compared with another copy, unresolved V genes account for less than half of the shortfall, and the remainder is unexplained. The sample table contains around 70,000 clones; only one count was recorded for about nine tenths of them. The ten largest account for less than 6% of the sample. The source material was CD4+ or CD8+ T cells sorted from blood, sampled in a trial of the OX40 agonist ivuxolimab. The source is an adult with an advanced solid tumor such as melanoma, head and neck, liver or kidney cancer.

The rearrangement uses TRBV4-1 and TRBJ2-5; no firm D call. The CDR3 is 13 amino acids. The germline gives CDR1 MGHRA, CDR2 YSYEKL. V lost 2 bases and J 7 bases, leaving 11 bases between the germline ends. The CDR3 region is CASSQQLMVTQYF. For the CDR3, the DNA is TGCGCCAGCAGCCAACAGCTTATGGTGACCCAGTACTTC.

The chain has TRBV9 and TRBJ2-1; no reliable D call. The CDR3 length is 13 residues. Trimming took off 5 bases at V and 4 bases at J, with 10 bases between the two ends. Germline V gene data show CDR1 as SGDLS and CDR2 as YYNGEE. The CDR3 reads CASSGLRYNEQFF. The DNA for the CDR3 is TGTGCCAGCAGTGGGCTGAGATACAATGAGCAGTTCTTC.